The rows below give T cell receptor beta chains drawn from one sample of a study of preoperative IRX-2 immunotherapy in early breast cancer. Clones were read by immunoSEQ multiplex PCR, and TCRdb kept only the in-frame ones, dropping some. The sample contains around 60,000 clones, approximately 94% of which appear only once. The material was obtained from a patient treated with IRX-2 immunotherapy. The receptors here all came from a human donor with breast cancer. Both conserved end residues are part of each CDR3. Fields, in order: clone size, J gene, V gene, CDR3 protein. Rows may omit the clone size; those that give it use once, few, many or a size class.

. TRBJ1-4 TRBV4-2 CASSFYRDGEKLFF
. TRBJ1-2 TRBV6-5 CASRPGGQRNYGYTF
. TRBJ1-2 TRBV18 CASSPSRLSGYTF
. TRBJ1-1 TRBV19 CASSIFTGSEAFF
once TRBJ2-2 TRBV5-5 CASSLWGSGELFF
. TRBJ2-1 TRBV18 CASSKPGRMAQDNEQFF
. TRBJ2-2 TRBV28 CASSLWGLAGGIGELFF
. TRBJ2-5 TRBV7-9 CASSLQGGFQETQYF
. TRBJ1-2 TRBV5-1 CASSLAQLNYGYTF
. TRBJ2-7 TRBV18 CASSPQRTYLGDEQYF
. TRBJ2-7 TRBV19 CASSPLLTGTLPFYEQYF
. TRBJ1-2 TRBV7-8 CASSLGGQGPIGYTF
. TRBJ2-3 TRBV5-6 CASSLGGGTQYF
. TRBJ2-7 TRBV4-1 CASSQDRATIGYEQYF
. TRBJ2-7 TRBV2 CAGRASSYEQYF
once TRBJ1-2 TRBV6-5 CASSARGFEGYTF
. TRBJ2-1 TRBV11-3 CASSKRGASGSSDNEQFF
. TRBJ2-7 TRBV6-6 CASSYSDRGSYEQYF
. TRBJ2-1 TRBV2 CASSRLAGGNEQFF
. TRBJ1-4 TRBV4-3 CASSGQGEINEKLFF
. TRBJ2-3 TRBV7-2 CASSLAPGSDTQYF
. TRBJ2-1 TRBV27 CASRNSIYNEQFF
. TRBJ1-5 TRBV19 CASSKSWGAYSNQPQHF
. TRBJ2-4 TRBV4-1 CASSQSLENIQYF
. TRBJ1-2 TRBV7-2 CASSPPGQRLYGYTF
. TRBJ1-2 TRBV7-8 CASSSTGGGGYTF
. TRBJ2-5 TRBV4-3 CASSHGLAGGRLGETQYF
. TRBJ2-2 TRBV9 CASSVQLARGRELFF
. TRBJ2-7 TRBV15 CATSRGLSRYEQYF
. TRBJ2-7 TRBV18 CASSRPSSYEQYF
. TRBJ2-7 TRBV5-1 CASSLVQGLGNEQYF
. TRBJ1-4 TRBV28 CASKRVGTNEKLFF
. TRBJ2-1 TRBV7-3 CASSPGRAAYNEQFF
once TRBJ2-2 TRBV5-1 CASSLRGQSNTGELFF
. TRBJ2-5 TRBV28 CASSPGTSGLETQYF
. TRBJ2-7 TRBV10-3 CAISESGRQGSYEQYF
. TRBJ1-4 TRBV6-5 CASSSGTVNEKLFF
. TRBJ1-1 TRBV13 CASSFNGAEAFF
. TRBJ2-5 TRBV5-4 CASSHPGQGRETQYF
once TRBJ2-2 TRBV15 CATSWRGTGELFF
. TRBJ2-7 TRBV5-4 CASSRTSSYEQYF
. TRBJ1-2 TRBV6-1 CASSEYDRGVFNYGYTF
. TRBJ2-5 TRBV11-2 CASSLAAGASKETQYF
once TRBJ1-4 TRBV5-6 CASSWGQGDEKLFF
. TRBJ2-7 TRBV28 CASSRGQGPQEQYF
. TRBJ2-3 TRBV7-2 CASSVSGRADADTQYF
. TRBJ1-1 TRBV6-6 CASSLGAGRAFF
medium-sized TRBJ2-7 TRBV7-9 CASSPRGPYEQYF
. TRBJ2-2 TRBV15 CATSRVGAPVGELFF
. TRBJ1-4 TRBV6-6 CASKLMATNEKLFF
. TRBJ2-3 TRBV5-4 CASSSGPNVGGDTQYF
. TRBJ1-4 TRBV5-5 CASSLVWGQGGEKLFF